Listed here are 20 T cell receptor beta chains from one sample, sequenced in a study of cytomegalovirus exposure and HLA in healthy donors. Assay used: immunoSEQ multiplex PCR; TCRdb lists only in-frame clones, some missing. Found here are under 300,000 clones, approximately 83% of them singletons; the top ten hold about 1%. The sample was PBMCs. These receptors originate from a woman between 18 and 29 years old in good health and CMV-seronegative.

The chain has TRBV27 and TRBJ2-1; no reliable D call. V shed 8 bases and J shed 6 bases, with 17 bases lying between them. This CDR3 region has 14 residues. Germline loops: CDR1 MNHEY, CDR2 SMNVEV (reference sequence). The CDR3 DNA sequence: TGTGCCAGCTATCCTACCCCCTCGGTCAATGAGCAGTTCTTC. This codes for CASYPTPSVNEQFF.

The rearrangement joins TRBV28 to TRBJ1-1; D may be TRBD1 (5 bases). The CDR3 is 16 residues long. Germline loops: CDR1 MDHEN, CDR2 SYDVKM. Trimming cost V 6 bases and J 0 bases, with 17 bases left between them. Written as DNA, the CDR3 is TGTGCCAGCAGCCATTCGGTGACAGATATGAACACTGAAGCTTTCTTT. This gives the protein CASSHSVTDMNTEAFF.

The chain is built from TRBV19 and TRBJ1-5; D not resolved. CDR3 length equals 16 residues. Germline V gene lookup returns CDR1 LNHDA and CDR2 SQIVND (reference sequence). Trimming removed 3 bases at V and 1 base at J, with 13 bases between. The CDR3 here is CASSINLRGSNQPQHF. The CDR3 DNA reads TGTGCCAGTAGTATCAACCTCAGAGGGAGCAATCAGCCCCAGCATTTT. Full variable domain (remainder filled in from reference TRBV19 and TRBJ1-5): DGGITQSPKYLFRKEGQNVTLSCEQNLNHDAMYWYRQDPGQGLRLIYYSQIVNDFQKGDIAEGYSVSREKKESFPLTVTSAQKNPTAFYLCASSINLRGSNQPQHFGDGTRLSIL.

The chain's CDR3 is CASSETSGRYGELFF. CDR3 coding DNA: TGTGCCAGCAGTGAGACTAGCGGGAGGTACGGGGAGCTGTTTTTT. The rearrangement joins TRBV2 to TRBJ2-2; TRBD2 aligns across 13 bases. Germline-derived CDR1 and CDR2 are SNHLY and FYNNEI. The junction had 2 bases not matched to a gene; V was cut back by 3 bases and J by 7 bases. This CDR3 is built from 15 residues.

The chain has TRBV27 and TRBJ2-5, with a possible D match to TRBD2 (5 bases). Per germline, CDR1 MNHEY and CDR2 SMNVEV (reference sequence). V was trimmed by 6 bases and J by 1 base, leaving 15 bases between them. There are 15 residues in the CDR3. CDR3: CASRVLRGGQETQYF. The CDR3 nucleotides are TGTGCCAGCAGGGTACTCCGTGGAGGCCAAGAGACCCAGTACTTC.

This chain links TRBV19 with TRBJ2-7; D possibly corresponds to TRBD1 (6 bases). The CDR3 is 13 residues long. The germline gives CDR1 LNHDA, CDR2 SQIVND (reference sequence). V lost 6 bases and J lost 0, with 9 bases in between. CDR3 DNA: TGTGCCAGTAGCGGACAGTACTCCTACGAGCAGTACTTC. It encodes CASSGQYSYEQYF.

This clone was seen more than once but under ten times. This chain uses TRBV6-5 with TRBJ1-1; tentatively, D is TRBD1 (6 bases). CDR1 is MNHEY, CDR2 SVGAGI, per germline. The CDR3 consists of 14 residues. V was clipped by 5 bases and J by 0 bases, with 10 bases between them. The CDR3 loop reads CASSTGQLNTEAFF. In DNA form, the CDR3 reads TGTGCCAGCAGTACTGGACAGCTGAACACTGAAGCTTTCTTT.

This clone has more than one count but fewer than ten. The chain links TRBV19 to TRBJ1-2, with 9 bases matching TRBD1. CDR1 is LNHDA and CDR2 is SQIVND in the germline V gene (reference sequence). The CDR3 extends over 15 amino acids. Germline trimming cut 0 bases from V and 8 bases from J; bases unmatched to any gene: 7. The chain's CDR3 is CASSIEGTGRRGYTF. Here the CDR3 DNA reads TGTGCCAGTAGTATAGAGGGGACAGGGCGGCGAGGCTACACCTTC.

The chain employs TRBV11-3 and TRBJ1-1; 9 bases map to TRBD1. The CDR3 is made up of 15 amino acids. Trimming at V came to 3 bases and at J to 10 bases, leaving 12 bases not matched to a gene. The germline V gene has CDR1 SGHNT and CDR2 YENEEA. The CDR3 region has the DNA TGTGCCAGCAGCTTCCGCCCGGGACAGGGCGGAGGAGCTTTCTTT. It encodes CASSFRPGQGGGAFF.

The V and J genes are TRBV6-5 and TRBJ1-1; possible D gene TRBD1, 5 bases. Trimming pared 2 bases from V and 0 bases from J, leaving 10 bases between. The CDR3 has 15 residues. Looked up from germline, CDR1 is MNHEY and CDR2 is SVGAGI. The CDR3 here is CASSYGAEMNTEAFF. The CDR3 DNA is TGTGCCAGCAGTTACGGGGCAGAAATGAACACTGAAGCTTTCTTT.

The chain joins TRBV6-6 to TRBJ2-4; D unresolved. The CDR3 sequence is 15 residues long. The V gene lost 6 bases and the J gene lost 3 bases, with 15 bases spanning the gap. In germline, CDR1 is MNHNY, CDR2 SVGAGI (reference sequence). CDR3 in DNA: TGTGCCAGCAGACTATCCCTACTGGACAAAAACATTCAGTACTTC. Its protein product is CASRLSLLDKNIQYF.

This chain links TRBV29-1 with TRBJ1-1, with 8 bases matching TRBD1. The J segment lost 2 bases and the V segment lost 5 bases, leaving 4 bases of the junction unmatched. CDR3 size: 13 residues. CDR1 is SQVTM, CDR2 ANQGSEA, per germline. CDR3 in amino acids: CSVLDRENTEAFF. The DNA for the CDR3 is TGCAGCGTTCTGGACAGGGAAAACACTGAAGCTTTCTTT.

The chain is built from TRBV18 and TRBJ2-7; 9 bases are a match to TRBD2. Germline CDR1 KGHSH, CDR2 LQKENI. The V segment lost 3 bases and the J segment 5 bases; nucleotides outside the gene matches: 8. CDR3 length: 15 residues. CDR3 residues: CASSPDELAGNEQYF. The CDR3 coding sequence is TGTGCCAGCTCACCCGATGAGCTAGCGGGAAACGAGCAGTACTTC.

This clone was detected only a few times. The same CDR3 arises from other DNA sequences in this sample as well. The chain links TRBV19 to TRBJ1-5; 11 bases agree with TRBD1. With 5 bases clipped from V and 4 bases from J, the junction kept 1 base outside the gene matches. This CDR3 is built from 14 residues. CDR1 and CDR2 from the germline V gene are LNHDA and SQIVND (reference sequence). The CDR3 coding sequence is TGTGCCAGTAGTGGGACAGGGGGGAATCAGCCCCAGCATTTT. This gives the protein CASSGTGGNQPQHF.

DNA for the CDR3: TGTGCCAGCTCACCAGGGGGGAAGGAGGATACGCAGTATTTT. Translating it yields CASSPGGKEDTQYF. The chain couples TRBV18 to TRBJ2-3, with D perhaps matching TRBD2 (6 bases). This CDR3 is 14 amino acids long. V was clipped by 2 bases and J by 6 bases, with 12 bases between them. Germline V gene data show CDR1 as KGHSH and CDR2 as LQKENI.

This chain joins TRBV28 and TRBJ1-2; 8 bases are shared with TRBD1. The germline gives CDR1 MDHEN, CDR2 SYDVKM. V gave up 5 bases and J gave up 7 bases; unmatched junction bases: 9. This CDR3 contains 14 residues. This CDR3 is CASSLPADRAGYTF. The CDR3 bases are TGTGCCAGCAGTCTCCCGGCGGACAGGGCTGGCTACACCTTC.

About this clone itself: Other nucleotide sequences from this sample produce the same CDR3. This chain links TRBV30 with TRBJ1-1, with 9 bases identical to TRBD1. V shed 1 base and J 3 bases; nucleotides not matched to a gene: 0. The CDR3 runs to 13 residues. Per the germline V gene, CDR1 is GTSNPN and CDR2 is SVGIG (reference sequence). The CDR3 loop is CAWSGTGDTEAFF. DNA for the CDR3: TGTGCCTGGAGTGGGACAGGGGACACTGAAGCTTTCTTT.

CDR3 sequence: CASSSVLGAGTEAFF. The CDR3 DNA reads as TGTGCCAGCAGCTCCGTCTTGGGGGCGGGCACTGAAGCTTTCTTT. This sequence joins TRBV6-5 and TRBJ1-1; weak D call: TRBD1 (6 bases). V was pared by 6 bases and J by 4 bases, with 18 bases between. CDR3 size: 15 residues. Germline CDR1 and CDR2: MNHEY and SVGAGI.

This chain joins TRBV7-2 and TRBJ2-3, with D perhaps matching TRBD2 (5 bases). Germline-derived CDR1 and CDR2 are SGHTA and FQGNSA. There are 16 residues in the CDR3. V gave up 6 bases and J gave up 4 bases, with 20 bases separating them. DNA for the CDR3: TGTGCCAGCAGTGGGATGGGCTACGGGATCGCAGATACGCAGTATTTT. Residues: CASSGMGYGIADTQYF.

The V and J genes are TRBV19 and TRBJ1-2, with D perhaps matching TRBD1 (5 bases). The CDR3 runs to 13 residues. The germline gives CDR1 LNHDA, CDR2 SQIVND (reference sequence). The V and J ends lost 7 bases and 3 bases respectively, with 12 bases between them. The chain's CDR3 is CASTTGRDYGYTF. Here the CDR3 DNA reads TGTGCCAGTACCACGGGCAGGGACTATGGCTACACCTTC. Full variable domain (outside the CDR3, taken from reference TRBV19 and TRBJ1-2): DGGITQSPKYLFRKEGQNVTLSCEQNLNHDAMYWYRQDPGQGLRLIYYSQIVNDFQKGDIAEGYSVSREKKESFPLTVTSAQKNPTAFYLCASTTGRDYGYTFGSGTRLTVV.